Listed here are 4 T cell receptor beta chains from one sample, sequenced in a study of blood T cell repertoires in COVID-19. The method was immunoSEQ multiplex PCR; TCRdb's version includes in-frame clones alone and lacks a portion of them. The sample contains 35,000 to 45,000 clones, around three quarters of which appear only once. The sequenced sample was peripheral blood. The receptors originated from a woman older than 75 with acute or convalescent COVID-19.

The chain combines TRBV11-3 with TRBJ2-1, with 9 nucleotides matching TRBD2. CDR1 is SGHNT, CDR2 YENEEA, per germline. V lost 5 bases and J lost 3; bases outside the gene matches: 2. This CDR3 has 14 residues. The CDR3 nucleotides are TGTGCCAGCAGCGTAGCGGGAGTCTACAATGAGCAGTTCTTC. This sequence encodes CASSVAGVYNEQFF.

The J gene is TRBJ2-3, the V gene TRBV5-1; D ambiguous. Germline V lookup: CDR1 SGHRS, CDR2 YFSETQ. The CDR3 loop spans 15 amino acids. Trimming stripped 1 base from V and 2 bases from J, with 11 bases between. In DNA form, the CDR3 reads TGCGCCAGCAGCTTGAGAAGCGAATACACAGATACGCAGTATTTT. Translation: CASSLRSEYTDTQYF.

This clone was recorded a few times. The chain combines TRBV2 with TRBJ2-7; D unresolved. V dropped 5 bases and J dropped 0 bases, with 8 bases sitting between them. The CDR3 loop spans 13 amino acids. The V gene's germline CDR1 is SNHLY and CDR2 FYNNEI. Here the CDR3 reads CASSRSYSYEQYF. The CDR3 nucleotides read TGTGCCAGCAGTCGATCCTACTCCTACGAGCAGTACTTC.

This clone has only a few counts. This rearrangement joins TRBV11-2 to TRBJ2-3; the match to TRBD2 covers 8 bases. Germline values: CDR1 SGHAT, CDR2 FQNNGV. This CDR3 spans 15 amino acids. J gave up 3 bases and V 6 bases, and 8 bases lay outside the gene matches. The CDR3 nucleotides are TGTGCCAGCAGACCCCCGGGACTAGAAACAGATACGCAGTATTTT. Translating gives CASRPPGLETDTQYF.